The sequence of this T cell receptor beta chain was determined in a study of monozygotic twins with inflammatory bowel disease. Through template switching, UMIs that included a 6-nucleotide sample barcode were added. Amplification used two nested PCRs: approximately 16 cycles, then about 9 cycles, on TCRalpha/TCRbeta cDNA. From the 5' RACE reads, TCRdb lists one entry per CDR3 protein and no DNA. Its clone listing holds approximately 150,000 distinct CDR3 sequences. This CDR3 comprises 15 residues. Germline values: CDR1 SNHLY, CDR2 FYNNEI. With respect to this clonotype: What it binds is not known.

Study-level results: In these data, no single strong IBD-associated signal or clonotype received support.

Material for sequencing was blood. The clonotype was recovered from a human donor with ulcerative colitis or Crohn's disease, or a healthy co-twin of an affected twin (not recorded which). The chain employs TRBV2 and TRBJ2-5; absent DNA, TCRdb's TRBD1 call cannot be checked. The CDR3 sequence is CASSDGTVMRETQYF.